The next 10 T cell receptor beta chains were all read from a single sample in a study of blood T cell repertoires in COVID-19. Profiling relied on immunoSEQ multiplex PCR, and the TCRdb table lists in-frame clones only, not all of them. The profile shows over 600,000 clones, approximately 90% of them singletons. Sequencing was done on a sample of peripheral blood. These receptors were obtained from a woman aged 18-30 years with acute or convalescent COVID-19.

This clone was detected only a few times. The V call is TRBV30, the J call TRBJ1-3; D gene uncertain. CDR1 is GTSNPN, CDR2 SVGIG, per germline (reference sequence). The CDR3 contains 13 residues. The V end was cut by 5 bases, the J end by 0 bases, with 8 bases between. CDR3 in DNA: TGTGCCTGGGACATGAGCTCTGGAAACACCATATATTTT. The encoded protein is CAWDMSSGNTIYF.

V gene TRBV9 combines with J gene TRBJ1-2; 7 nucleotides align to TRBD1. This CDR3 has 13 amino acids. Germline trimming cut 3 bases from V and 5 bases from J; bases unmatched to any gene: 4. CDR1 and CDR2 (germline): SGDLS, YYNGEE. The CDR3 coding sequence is TGTGCCAGCAGCGGAGGACAGGAGTATGGCTACACCTTC. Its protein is CASSGGQEYGYTF.

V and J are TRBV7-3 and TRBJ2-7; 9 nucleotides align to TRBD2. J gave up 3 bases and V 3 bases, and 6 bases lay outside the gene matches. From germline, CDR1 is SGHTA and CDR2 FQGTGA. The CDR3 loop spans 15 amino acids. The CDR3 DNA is TGTGCCAGCAGCTTGCATAGCGGGGGTCTCTACGAGCAGTACTTC. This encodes CASSLHSGGLYEQYF.

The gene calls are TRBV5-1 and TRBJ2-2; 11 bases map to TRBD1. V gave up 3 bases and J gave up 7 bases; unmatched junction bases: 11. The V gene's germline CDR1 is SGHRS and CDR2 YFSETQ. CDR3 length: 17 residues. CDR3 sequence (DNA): TGCGCCAGCAGCTCCTTCCCCGGACAGGGGGCGAGCGGGGAGCTGTTTTTT. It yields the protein CASSSFPGQGASGELFF.

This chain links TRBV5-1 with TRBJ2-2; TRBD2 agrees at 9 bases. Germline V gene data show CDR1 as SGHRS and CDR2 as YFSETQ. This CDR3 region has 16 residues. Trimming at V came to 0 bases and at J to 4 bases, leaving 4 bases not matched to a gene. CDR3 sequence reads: CASSLEGLAGTGELFF. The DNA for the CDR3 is TGCGCCAGCAGCTTGGAGGGACTAGCAGGCACCGGGGAGCTGTTTTTT.

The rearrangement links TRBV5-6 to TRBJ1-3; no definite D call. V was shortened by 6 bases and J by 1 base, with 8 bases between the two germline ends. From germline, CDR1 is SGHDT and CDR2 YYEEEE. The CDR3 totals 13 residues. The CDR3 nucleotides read TGTGCCAGCACCTGGCAGTCTGGAAACACCATATATTTT. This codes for CASTWQSGNTIYF.

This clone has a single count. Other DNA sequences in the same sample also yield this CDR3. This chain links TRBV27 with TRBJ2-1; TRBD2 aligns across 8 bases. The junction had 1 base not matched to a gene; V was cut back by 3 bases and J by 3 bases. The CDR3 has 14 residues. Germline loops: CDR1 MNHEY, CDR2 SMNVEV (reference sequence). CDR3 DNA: TGTGCCAGCAGTTTGGCGGGGGGCTACAATGAGCAGTTCTTC. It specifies CASSLAGGYNEQFF.

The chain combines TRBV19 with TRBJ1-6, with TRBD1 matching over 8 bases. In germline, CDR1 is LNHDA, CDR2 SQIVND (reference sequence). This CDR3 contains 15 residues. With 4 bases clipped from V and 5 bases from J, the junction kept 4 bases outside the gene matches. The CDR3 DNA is TGTGCCAGTAGTACAGGGGGCGGCCATAATTCACCCCTCCACTTT. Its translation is CASSTGGGHNSPLHF.

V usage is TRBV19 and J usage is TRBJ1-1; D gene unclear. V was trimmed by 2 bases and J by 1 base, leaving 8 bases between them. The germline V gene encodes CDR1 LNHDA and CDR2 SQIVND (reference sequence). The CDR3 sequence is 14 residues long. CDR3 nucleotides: TGTGCCAGTAGTATATTGACAACGAACACTGAAGCTTTCTTT. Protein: CASSILTTNTEAFF.

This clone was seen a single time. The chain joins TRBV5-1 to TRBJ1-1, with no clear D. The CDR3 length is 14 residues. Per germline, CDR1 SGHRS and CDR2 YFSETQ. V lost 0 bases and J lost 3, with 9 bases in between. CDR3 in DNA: TGCGCCAGCAGCTTGGATAGCCTTTACACTGAAGCTTTCTTT. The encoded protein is CASSLDSLYTEAFF.